The 26 T cell receptor beta chains in this list originate from one sample, sequenced in a study of blood T cell repertoires in COVID-19. This table comes from immunoSEQ multiplex PCR, and its TCRdb copy is limited to in-frame clones, with some not included. Among some 150,000 clones listed, roughly 88% were seen once. Sequencing was carried out using PBMCs or T cells enriched from blood (not recorded which). The receptor set was obtained from a man aged 50-59 years who had recovered from COVID-19.

J is TRBJ1-3 and V is TRBV5-1, with D possibly being TRBD1 (6 bases). V dropped 0 bases and J dropped 3 bases, with 16 bases sitting between them. CDR3 length: 17 amino acids. Germline CDR1 reads SGHRS; CDR2 reads YFSETQ. CDR3: CASSLGGGSNHGNTIYF. In DNA form, the CDR3 reads TGCGCCAGCAGCTTGGGCGGGGGCTCCAATCATGGAAACACCATATATTTT.

V and J are TRBV5-6 and TRBJ2-5, with a possible D match to TRBD1 (5 bases). Germline CDR1 is SGHDT and CDR2 is YYEEEE. V was shortened by 4 bases and J by 2 bases, with 15 bases between the two germline ends. The CDR3 totals 15 residues. The CDR3 DNA is TGTGCCAGCAGCCCCAGGTTATACAGGCAAGAGACCCAGTACTTC. Translation: CASSPRLYRQETQYF.

This chain uses TRBV12-3 or TRBV12-4 with TRBJ1-2, with 8 bases identical to TRBD1. V lost 3 bases to trimming and J lost 5 bases; unmatched junction nucleotides: 2. The CDR3 has 13 amino acids. Here the CDR3 reads CASSLWTGYGYTF. CDR3 bases: TGTGCCAGCAGTTTGTGGACAGGGTATGGCTACACCTTC.

The chain links TRBV5-4 to TRBJ2-1; 12 nucleotides match TRBD2. V lost 4 bases, J lost 5 bases, and 4 bases stayed unmatched. Germline CDR1 and CDR2: SGHNT and YYREEE (reference sequence). The CDR3 loop spans 15 amino acids. CDR3 residues: CASSPRTSGDNEQFF. CDR3 DNA sequence: TGTGCCAGCAGCCCAAGGACTAGCGGGGACAATGAGCAGTTCTTC.

This clone appeared a single time. The CDR3 DNA reads TGTGCCAGCAGTTTACGGGGGGGCAATACGCAGTATTTT. It is translated as CASSLRGGNTQYF. J is TRBJ2-3 and V is TRBV12-3 or TRBV12-4, with 8 bases aligning to TRBD2. The ends lost 2 bases at V and 7 bases at J; junction bases unmatched: 2. The CDR3 extends over 13 amino acids.

In its sample, this clone was seen a few times. The J gene is TRBJ2-3, the V gene TRBV28, with 8 bases aligning to TRBD1. The germline V gene encodes CDR1 MDHEN and CDR2 SYDVKM. The J segment lost 5 bases and the V segment lost 8 bases, leaving 9 bases of the junction unmatched. The CDR3 has 14 residues. This CDR3 reads CASLRTGFEDTQYF. DNA of the CDR3: TGTGCCAGCCTTCGGACAGGGTTTGAAGATACGCAGTATTTT.

This clone is a singleton in its sample. The chain couples TRBV6-1 to TRBJ1-2, with 7 bases fitting TRBD1. The CDR3 is 16 residues long. Germline V lookup: CDR1 MNHNS, CDR2 SASEGT. V shed 0 bases and J 8 bases; nucleotides not matched to a gene: 12. CDR3: CASSEAGQPLGQGYTF. CDR3 DNA sequence: TGTGCCAGCAGTGAAGCGGGACAGCCCCTAGGGCAAGGCTACACCTTC.

The chain carries TRBV4-2 and TRBJ2-2, with 10 bases fitting TRBD2. Trimming took 1 base from V and 7 from J; bases not matched to a gene: 15. CDR1 LGHNA and CDR2 YNFKEQ come from the germline V gene. This CDR3 comprises 19 residues. The CDR3 sequence is CASSQGAFTAGGLGGELFF. CDR3 nucleotides: TGTGCCAGCAGCCAAGGAGCCTTCACAGCGGGGGGGCTTGGCGGGGAGCTGTTTTTT.

The rearrangement uses TRBV30 and TRBJ1-5, with 7 bases matching TRBD1. The CDR3 runs to 13 residues. V lost 1 base, J lost 7 bases, and 4 bases stayed unmatched. Germline-derived CDR1 and CDR2 are GTSNPN and SVGIG (reference sequence). The CDR3 DNA is TGTGCCTGGAGTGGACAGGGTTTACAGCCCCAGCATTTT. Protein: CAWSGQGLQPQHF. Based on the CDR3 plus reference TRBV30 and TRBJ1-5, the full variable domain is SQTIHQWPATLVQPVGSPLSLECTVEGTSNPNLYWYRQAAGRGLQLLFYSVGIGQISSEVPQNLSASRPQDRQFILSSKKLLLSDSGFYLCAWSGQGLQPQHFGDGTRLSIL.

J is TRBJ1-2 and V is TRBV6-2 or TRBV6-3; possibly TRBD1 for D (6 bases). CDR3 length equals 11 residues. Looked up from germline, CDR1 is MNHEY and CDR2 is SVGEGT. V was pared by 6 bases and J by 8 bases, with 10 bases between. The CDR3 sequence is CASSTGRGYTF. CDR3 nucleotide sequence: TGTGCCAGCAGCACAGGGCGCGGCTACACCTTC.

V usage is TRBV6-6 and J usage is TRBJ2-1, with 9 positions matching TRBD2. CDR3 length equals 16 residues. V lost 6 bases, J lost 8 bases, and 14 bases stayed unmatched. CDR1 is MNHNY and CDR2 is SVGAGI in the germline V gene (reference sequence). CDR3 amino acids: CASSYKRGAIGDEQFF. CDR3 sequence (DNA): TGTGCCAGCAGCTACAAGCGGGGGGCCATCGGCGATGAGCAGTTCTTC.

This rearrangement joins TRBV3-1 (or the pseudogene TRBV3-2) to TRBJ1-1, with 8 bases that match TRBD1. CDR3 length: 14 amino acids. Germline CDR1 LGHDT, CDR2 YNNKEL (reference sequence). V lost 4 bases to trimming and J lost 4 bases; unmatched junction nucleotides: 5. The DNA of the CDR3 is TGTGCCAGCAGCCTGACAGGGGCCTCCACTGAAGCTTTCTTT. Its translation: CASSLTGASTEAFF.

The rearrangement links TRBV5-1 to TRBJ2-5; TRBD2 is a possible D gene (5 bases). Between the trimmed V and J ends, which lost 0 bases and 2 bases, there was a span of 8 bases. Germline V gene sequence: CDR1 SGHRS, CDR2 YFSETQ. The CDR3 is made up of 14 amino acids. The CDR3 here is CASSLETTQETQYF. The CDR3 nucleotides are TGCGCCAGCAGCTTGGAGACTACACAAGAGACCCAGTACTTC.

The chain joins TRBV5-1 to TRBJ2-2; TRBD2 matches 13 bases. CDR3 length equals 19 residues. Losses at the gene ends were 3 bases for V and 4 bases for J; bases not matched to a gene: 12. In germline, CDR1 is SGHRS, CDR2 YFSETQ. The CDR3 sequence is CASSYGLAGAIRSTGELFF. The CDR3 bases are TGCGCCAGCAGCTACGGACTAGCGGGGGCCATACGGAGCACCGGGGAGCTGTTTTTT.

This rearrangement joins TRBV28 to TRBJ1-2, with TRBD1 identical over 9 bases. Germline V gene lookup returns CDR1 MDHEN and CDR2 SYDVKM. The CDR3 runs to 15 residues. J was trimmed by 4 bases and V by 2 bases; bases with no gene match: 5. CDR3 sequence (DNA): TGTGCCAGCAGTTTAGGGACAGGGACCCTCTATGGCTACACCTTC. Translated, it gives CASSLGTGTLYGYTF.

CDR3 region: CAWFPKRGVYNEQFF. The CDR3 nucleotides are TGTGCCTGGTTCCCCAAGCGGGGCGTCTACAATGAGCAGTTCTTC. The V and J genes are TRBV30 and TRBJ2-1; 7 bases are a match to TRBD2. The CDR3 consists of 15 residues. Germline V gives CDR1 GTSNPN, CDR2 SVGIG (reference sequence). Trimming took 5 bases from V and 3 from J; bases not matched to a gene: 10.

This sequence joins TRBV10-3 and TRBJ1-5; 9 bases map to TRBD1. The CDR3 runs 16 residues. The trim removed 4 bases at V and 1 base at J, leaving 5 bases unmatched. CDR1 and CDR2 (germline): ENHRY, SYGVKD. The CDR3 loop is CAISGTGGSSNQPQHF. CDR3 DNA: TGTGCCATCAGTGGAACAGGGGGCAGCAGCAATCAGCCCCAGCATTTT.

The chain combines TRBV28 with TRBJ2-7; D is perhaps TRBD2 (7 bases). V lost 6 bases to trimming and J lost 0 bases, with 12 bases between them. This CDR3 has 14 amino acids. Per germline, CDR1 MDHEN and CDR2 SYDVKM. The CDR3 protein is CASSLGGGSYEQYF. CDR3 coding DNA: TGTGCCAGCAGCTTAGGGGGGGGCTCCTACGAGCAGTACTTC.

V is TRBV7-2 and J is TRBJ2-4; TRBD2 is a possible D gene (7 bases). Germline CDR1 is SGHTA and CDR2 is FQGNSA. The CDR3 spans 16 residues. Trimming left V 5 bases short and J 0 bases short, with 14 bases between. The CDR3 loop reads CASSHPGGRAKNIQYF. In DNA, the CDR3 is TGTGCCAGCAGCCATCCGGGGGGCCGAGCCAAAAACATTCAGTACTTC.

The chain is built from TRBV11-2 and TRBJ2-3, with 10 bases lining up with TRBD2. The CDR3 is 19 residues long. Trimming took 2 bases from V and 1 from J; bases not matched to a gene: 12. Looked up from germline, CDR1 is SGHAT and CDR2 is FQNNGV. CDR3 in DNA: TGTGCCAGCAGCTTATCAACCGGGGTTAGCGGGGGGCGCACAGATACGCAGTATTTT. It is translated as CASSLSTGVSGGRTDTQYF.

This chain joins TRBV5-1 and TRBJ1-1; D uncertain. V was clipped by 2 bases and J by 0 bases, with 8 bases between them. In germline, CDR1 is SGHRS, CDR2 YFSETQ. The CDR3 runs 14 residues. The CDR3 nucleotides read TGCGCCAGCAGCTTTGAGAGCCTGAACACTGAAGCTTTCTTT. Its protein is CASSFESLNTEAFF.

This chain uses TRBV19 with TRBJ2-1, with D tentatively TRBD1 (6 bases). The CDR3 extends over 15 amino acids. V was shortened by 1 base and J by 4 bases, with 11 bases between the two germline ends. Looked up from germline, CDR1 is LNHDA and CDR2 is SQIVND (reference sequence). The CDR3 spells CASSIGQGPYNEQFF. The CDR3 DNA is TGTGCCAGTAGTATAGGGCAGGGGCCATACAATGAGCAGTTCTTC.

This chain connects TRBV5-1 to TRBJ1-2; tentative D call: TRBD1 (5 bases). From germline, CDR1 is SGHRS and CDR2 YFSETQ. This CDR3 has 14 residues. V lost 0 bases and J 10 bases, leaving 16 bases between the germline ends. Here the CDR3 reads CASSLDRNAKIYTF. In nucleotides, the CDR3 is TGCGCCAGCAGCTTGGACAGGAACGCTAAAATCTACACCTTC.

The chain is built from TRBV29-1 and TRBJ1-6, with D possibly matching TRBD1 (6 bases). The CDR3 loop spans 13 amino acids. Germline CDR1 and CDR2: SQVTM and ANQGSEA. V was trimmed by 5 bases and J by 6 bases, leaving 11 bases between them. DNA for the CDR3: TGCAGCGTTAGACAGGAAATTAATTCACCCCTCCACTTT. It codes for CSVRQEINSPLHF.

A word on this clone: A junction boundary mismatches the germline segment, possibly from a read error. The chain combines TRBV7-9 with TRBJ2-1, with 8 positions matching TRBD2. The CDR3 has 12 amino acids. From germline, CDR1 is SEHNR and CDR2 FQNEAQ (reference sequence). The CDR3 loop is CASSPSGWGGVF. CDR3 bases: TGTGCCAGCAGCCCTAGCGGGTGGGGCGGGGTCTTC.

The V gene is TRBV12-5, the J gene TRBJ1-3; 7 bases agree with TRBD1. Germline V gene sequence: CDR1 LGHNT, CDR2 FRNRAP. V lost 5 bases, J lost 4 bases, and 5 bases stayed unmatched. The CDR3 runs 14 residues. The CDR3 sequence: CASGTGTVGNTIYF. Written as DNA, the CDR3 is TGTGCTAGTGGTACTGGGACAGTGGGAAACACCATATATTTT.